The clone carrying this T cell receptor beta chain was recorded only once. The target antigen is unknown. The primer mix had 60 Vbeta and 13 Jbeta primers. TCRdb's copy holds only in-frame clones and misses some; the assay was immunoSEQ multiplex PCR. The table lists about 200,000 clones, roughly 79% of them singletons, with 1.5% to 2% in the top ten. This specimen comes from a study of cytomegalovirus exposure and HLA in healthy donors. As for the study in general: Approximately 77 million unique TCRs from HLA-typed donors were held in an early release of data.

Germline CDR1 SGHNT, CDR2 YYREEE (reference sequence). CDR3 length: 14 residues. V was pared by 0 bases and J by 7 bases, with 6 bases of the junction left unmatched. General observations from the study: No immune exposure information besides CMV serostatus was available. In a later analysis, HLA-associated beta chains showed higher expansion and lower generation probabilities than comparable chains.

The sequenced sample consisted of PBMCs. This chain uses TRBV5-4 with TRBJ2-7, with 8 bases fitting TRBD1. The source of this sequence is a man aged 25 to 40 in good health and CMV-seronegative. The CDR3 loop is CASSLGQGAREQYF. In DNA form, the CDR3 reads TGTGCCAGCAGCTTGGGGCAGGGGGCGCGGGAGCAGTACTTC.